These 19 T cell receptor beta chains were all obtained from the same sample, sequenced in a study of T cell responses to AZD1222 COVID-19 vaccine. The data were produced by immunoSEQ multiplex PCR, yet TCRdb's version contains in-frame clones alone and is incomplete. The sample holds 110,000 or so clones, approximately 91% seen once. The input for sequencing was peripheral blood, taken on day 0 of AZD1222 vaccination. Every receptor here comes from an adult in good health.

The genes are TRBV7-9 and TRBJ2-7; 7 nucleotides line up with TRBD1. Germline values: CDR1 SEHNR, CDR2 FQNEAQ (reference sequence). This CDR3 region has 14 residues. V lost 5 bases and J lost 1; bases outside the gene matches: 5. The CDR3 coding sequence is TGTGCCAGCAGCGGGGACAGAATGTCCTACGAGCAGTACTTC. This codes for CASSGDRMSYEQYF. Using reference TRBV7-9 and TRBJ2-7 for the parts outside the CDR3, the full variable domain is DTGVSQNPRHKITKRGQNVTFRCDPISEHNRLYWYRQTLGQGPEFLTYFQNEAQLEKSRLLSDRFSAERPKGSFSTLEIQRTEQGDSAMYLCASSGDRMSYEQYFGPGTRLTVT.

The chain combines TRBV6-6 with TRBJ2-3; D is undetermined. The ends were cut back, 0 bases at V and 4 bases at J, with 8 bases in the middle. The CDR3 has 14 amino acids. Germline CDR1 is MNHNY and CDR2 is SVGAGI (reference sequence). This CDR3 reads CASSYSTNADTQYF. The DNA for the CDR3 is TGTGCCAGCAGTTACTCGACAAACGCAGATACGCAGTATTTT.

This clone was observed a handful of times. Other DNA sequences in the same sample also yield this CDR3. The CDR3 sequence is CASSAGTSSYNEQFF. The CDR3 nucleotides are TGTGCCAGCAGCGCCGGGACAAGCTCCTACAATGAGCAGTTCTTC. The chain carries TRBV2 and TRBJ2-1, with D perhaps matching TRBD1 (6 bases). The CDR3 runs to 15 residues. Trimming removed 6 bases from V and 0 bases from J, with 12 bases in between. Germline CDR1 is SNHLY and CDR2 is FYNNEI.

V gene TRBV18 combines with J gene TRBJ1-1; 7 bases are shared with TRBD1. The germline V gene has CDR1 KGHSH and CDR2 LQKENI. The length of the CDR3 is 14 residues. V shed 4 bases, J shed 1 base, and the junction held 3 bases outside the gene matches. The CDR3 nucleotides are TGTGCCAGCTCACGGGGACAGACGAACACTGAAGCTTTCTTT. Its translation: CASSRGQTNTEAFF. Full variable domain (outside the CDR3, taken from reference TRBV18 and TRBJ1-1): NAGVMQNPRHLVRRRGQEARLRCSPMKGHSHVYWYRQLPEEGLKFMVYLQKENIIDESGMPKERFSAEFPKEGPSILRIQQVVRGDSAAYFCASSRGQTNTEAFFGQGTRLTVV.

The chain uses TRBV3-1 (or the pseudogene TRBV3-2) and TRBJ1-2; TRBD1 aligns across 7 bases. V trimming: 6 bases; J trimming: 0 bases; junction bases outside the gene matches: 10. The CDR3 spans 16 residues. In germline, CDR1 is LGHDT, CDR2 YNNKEL (reference sequence). CDR3 sequence: CASSCPGQNPNYGYTF. CDR3 sequence (DNA): TGTGCCAGCAGTTGTCCGGGACAGAACCCTAACTATGGCTACACCTTC.

The chain employs TRBV7-8 and TRBJ1-1, with D uncertain. The CDR3 contains 14 residues. V dropped 5 bases and J dropped 5 bases, with 15 bases sitting between them. The V gene's germline CDR1 is SGHVS and CDR2 FQNEAQ. The CDR3 DNA is TGTGCCAGCAGCCCATCGGGTGGGAGTACTGAAGCTTTCTTT. Its protein is CASSPSGGSTEAFF. Supplemented by reference TRBV7-8 and TRBJ1-1, the full variable domain reads GAGVSQSPRYKVAKRGQDVALRCDPISGHVSLFWYQQALGQGPEFLTYFQNEAQLDKSGLPSDRFFAERPEGSVSTLKIQRTQQEDSAVYLCASSPSGGSTEAFFGQGTRLTVV.

This clone occurred once. The V and J genes are TRBV5-1 and TRBJ1-2, with no clear D. The CDR3 loop spans 15 amino acids. V shed 0 bases and J shed 2 bases, with 11 bases lying between them. CDR1 is SGHRS, CDR2 YFSETQ, per germline. CDR3 sequence: CASSLGVGPNYGYTF. The CDR3 coding sequence is TGCGCCAGCAGCTTGGGTGTAGGGCCCAACTATGGCTACACCTTC.

The gene calls are TRBV14 and TRBJ1-4; D remains ambiguous. The CDR3 runs to 13 residues. Trimming removed 0 bases at V and 7 bases at J, with 6 bases between. The germline CDR1 and CDR2 sequences are SGHDN and FVKESK. CDR3: CASSQDNSEKLFF. CDR3 nucleotide sequence: TGTGCCAGCAGCCAAGATAATAGTGAAAAACTGTTTTTT.

This clone was observed a handful of times. The chain is built from TRBV7-2 and TRBJ1-2; unclear D gene. Per the germline V gene, CDR1 is SGHTA and CDR2 is FQGNSA. Deletions cut 5 bases from V and 5 bases from J, with 12 bases between. The CDR3 is 13 residues long. The CDR3 nucleotides read TGTGCCAGCAGCCCAGGACGGACTTATGGCTACACCTTC. Translation gives CASSPGRTYGYTF.

V usage is TRBV6-4 and J usage is TRBJ2-1; D unresolved. CDR3 length: 14 residues. Trimming stripped 11 bases from V and 8 bases from J, with 22 bases between. Per germline, CDR1 MRHNA and CDR2 SNTAGT. CDR3 residues: CALPLRTAPDEQFF. CDR3 sequence (DNA): TGTGCCCTGCCTTTAAGGACGGCCCCTGATGAGCAGTTCTTC.

The gene calls are TRBV7-9 and TRBJ1-5, with TRBD1 as a possible D gene (5 bases). CDR3 length: 13 residues. Trimming took 4 bases from V and 7 from J, leaving 11 bases between them. Germline loops: CDR1 SEHNR, CDR2 FQNEAQ (reference sequence). The CDR3 reads CASSSGGGQPQHF. CDR3 DNA: TGTGCCAGCAGCTCCGGGGGAGGGCAGCCCCAGCATTTT. Variable domain in full (rest from reference TRBV7-9 and TRBJ1-5): DTGVSQNPRHKITKRGQNVTFRCDPISEHNRLYWYRQTLGQGPEFLTYFQNEAQLEKSRLLSDRFSAERPKGSFSTLEIQRTEQGDSAMYLCASSSGGGQPQHFGDGTRLSIL.

The rearrangement joins TRBV29-1 to TRBJ2-1; TRBD2 aligns across 7 bases. Losses at the gene ends were 0 bases for V and 11 bases for J; bases not matched to a gene: 1. This CDR3 is built from 11 residues. Germline loops: CDR1 SQVTM, CDR2 ANQGSEA. CDR3 nucleotides: TGCAGCGTTGAAGAGACTAGCAAGCAGTTCTTC. Translation gives CSVEETSKQFF.

The chain combines TRBV19 with TRBJ1-1; no reliable D call. V gave up 5 bases and J gave up 4 bases, with 11 bases separating them. In germline, CDR1 is LNHDA, CDR2 SQIVND (reference sequence). The CDR3 is 13 residues long. In DNA form, the CDR3 reads TGTGCCAGTAGTCCGGGGTACCTCACTGAAGCTTTCTTT. It specifies CASSPGYLTEAFF.

The chain links TRBV7-8 to TRBJ2-7; D unresolved. The length of the CDR3 is 15 residues. The V gene lost 1 base and the J gene lost 2 bases, with 12 bases spanning the gap. Germline assignment: CDR1 SGHVS and CDR2 FQNEAQ. DNA for the CDR3: TGTGCCAGCAGCTTAGTGCCGGACCTCCCCTACGAGCAGTACTTC. Its translation: CASSLVPDLPYEQYF.

The chain has TRBV28 and TRBJ2-5; D possibly corresponds to TRBD2 (5 bases). V was clipped by 6 bases and J by 5 bases, with 10 bases between them. The CDR3 is 12 amino acids. The V gene's germline CDR1 is MDHEN and CDR2 SYDVKM. CDR3 in amino acids: CASSLAWETQYF. The CDR3 DNA reads TGTGCCAGCAGCCTAGCCTGGGAGACCCAGTACTTC.

The genes are TRBV5-4 and TRBJ2-7; no reliable D call. This CDR3 is built from 14 residues. Germline V gene data show CDR1 as SGHNT and CDR2 as YYREEE (reference sequence). Trimming stripped 0 bases from V and 0 bases from J, with 7 bases between. This CDR3 reads CASSLAGHSYEQYF. CDR3 in DNA: TGTGCCAGCAGCTTGGCGGGCCACTCCTACGAGCAGTACTTC. The full variable domain, with the rest looked up from reference TRBV5-4 and TRBJ2-7, is ETGVTQSPTHLIKTRGQQVTLRCSSQSGHNTVSWYQQALGQGPQFIFQYYREEENGRGNFPPRFSGLQFPNYSSELNVNALELDDSALYLCASSLAGHSYEQYFGPGTRLTVT.

This chain joins TRBV4-2 and TRBJ2-6; D gene unclear. V was clipped by 4 bases and J by 4 bases, with 8 bases between them. This CDR3 region has 14 residues. Germline V gene lookup returns CDR1 LGHNA and CDR2 YNFKEQ. The CDR3 DNA is TGTGCCAGCAGCCCAGTAGAGGGGGCCAACGTCCTGACTTTC. Its protein is CASSPVEGANVLTF.

This clone was seen a few times. At one boundary the junction diverges from the germline segment, which might be a read error. The rearrangement joins TRBV7-7 to TRBJ2-1, with D perhaps TRBD2 (5 bases). The CDR3 covers 15 residues. In germline, CDR1 is SSHAT, CDR2 FNYEAQ (reference sequence). DNA for the CDR3: TGTGCTAGCAGCTTAGGGCGGACTCCTAACAATGAGCAGTTCTTC. Translating gives CASSLGRTPNNEQFF.

The chain uses TRBV6-5 and TRBJ1-1; D not certain. The germline V and J ends were trimmed by 7 bases and 1 base, with 13 bases remaining between them. The CDR3 extends over 14 amino acids. CDR1 is MNHEY, CDR2 SVGAGI, per germline. Written as DNA, the CDR3 is TGTGCCAGCACCTTCTTTACCGGGAACACTGAAGCTTTCTTT. Encoded protein: CASTFFTGNTEAFF.